The next 23 T cell receptor beta chains were all read from a single sample in a study of radiation and T cells in renal cell carcinoma. Sequencing used immunoSEQ multiplex PCR; TCRdb keeps in-frame clones, though not all of them. The sample has roughly 150,000 clones; about 88% are singletons. As for time point: baseline pretreatment blood. Documented treatment: 15 Gy SBRT to primary tumor, nephrectomy 4 weeks later. The sequenced sample was blood, obtained from a patient whose treatment included radiotherapy and nephrectomy. Source of these receptors: a woman between 70 and 85 years old with renal cell carcinoma.

The chain is built from TRBV5-6 and TRBJ1-2; unclear D gene. The germline gives CDR1 SGHDT, CDR2 YYEEEE. The CDR3 is made up of 12 amino acids. V lost 0 bases, J lost 8 bases, and 8 bases lay in between. The CDR3, as DNA: TGTGCCAGCAGCTTGGCCCCGCAAGGCTACACCTTC. Translated, it gives CASSLAPQGYTF.

CDR3 residues: CASSSPGQGSEAFF. The CDR3 nucleotides are TGTGCCAGCAGTTCCCCGGGACAGGGGTCTGAAGCTTTCTTT. The genes are TRBV6-6 and TRBJ1-1, with TRBD1 identical over 10 bases. This CDR3 comprises 14 residues. Germline CDR1 and CDR2: MNHNY and SVGAGI (reference sequence). V gave up 4 bases and J gave up 6 bases; unmatched junction bases: 5.

The gene calls are TRBV5-4 and TRBJ1-3; 7 positions agree with TRBD1. The CDR3 consists of 15 residues. J lost 4 bases, V lost 0 bases, and 4 bases had no gene match. Germline assignment: CDR1 SGHNT and CDR2 YYREEE (reference sequence). The CDR3 loop reads CASSLEGAQGNTIYF. The CDR3 DNA is TGTGCCAGCAGCTTGGAGGGGGCGCAAGGAAACACCATATATTTT.

The chain carries TRBV23-1 and TRBJ2-7, with D hard to call. TRBV23-1 has ORF status, its function being uncertain. With 3 bases removed from V and 3 bases from J, the gap between germline ends came to 9 bases. CDR3 length equals 13 residues. This CDR3 is CASSHWLDYEQYF. Written as DNA, the CDR3 is TGCGCCAGCAGTCATTGGCTAGACTACGAGCAGTACTTC.

The CDR3 region has the DNA TGTGCCAGCAGCCCTACCGGGACGGTAGAAAAACTGTTTTTT. Protein product: CASSPTGTVEKLFF. The chain combines TRBV7-9 with TRBJ1-4; a possible D gene is TRBD1 (5 bases). The germline V and J ends were trimmed by 5 bases and 8 bases, with 15 bases remaining between them. Germline V gives CDR1 SEHNR, CDR2 FQNEAQ (reference sequence). This CDR3 has 14 amino acids.

The chain links TRBV25-1 to TRBJ1-4; 11 nucleotides agree with TRBD1. The germline V gene encodes CDR1 MGHDK and CDR2 SYGVNS. There are 15 residues in the CDR3. The J segment lost 8 bases and the V segment lost 2 bases, leaving 4 bases of the junction unmatched. The CDR3 sequence: CASSEPRDRGEKLFF. The CDR3 DNA follows: TGTGCCAGCAGTGAACCCCGGGACAGGGGGGAAAAACTGTTTTTT.

This clone turned up a few times. The CDR3 region has the DNA TGTGCCAGCAGCTTAGTGGGACAGGGCTGGGCTTTCTTT. Translation gives CASSLVGQGWAFF. The chain combines TRBV11-2 with TRBJ1-1; TRBD1 agrees at 9 bases. J was trimmed by 11 bases and V by 1 base; bases with no gene match: 5. The germline V gene encodes CDR1 SGHAT and CDR2 FQNNGV. The CDR3 is 13 amino acids.

The chain has TRBV9 and TRBJ2-7; TRBD2 is a possible D gene (5 bases). The germline V gene encodes CDR1 SGDLS and CDR2 YYNGEE. V lost 0 bases and J lost 9, with 16 bases in between. The CDR3 has 14 residues. DNA of the CDR3: TGTGCCAGCAGCGTAGTCGATGCAGGAGCGGTGCAGTACTTC. It is translated as CASSVVDAGAVQYF.

The rearrangement uses TRBV5-1 and TRBJ1-1; TRBD1 might be the D (6 bases). Trimming pared 5 bases from V and 0 bases from J, leaving 11 bases between. Germline assignment: CDR1 SGHRS and CDR2 YFSETQ. The length of the CDR3 is 14 residues. The CDR3: CASRQGSMNTEAFF. The DNA of the CDR3 is TGCGCCAGCAGACAGGGCTCTATGAACACTGAAGCTTTCTTT.

This clone was seen just once. The V call is TRBV7-9, the J call TRBJ1-2; maybe TRBD1 (6 bases). The CDR3 consists of 15 residues. V was clipped by 3 bases and J by 7 bases, with 18 bases between them. Per the germline V gene, CDR1 is SEHNR and CDR2 is FQNEAQ (reference sequence). The CDR3, as DNA: TGTGCCAGCAGCTTTCTGGACAGACTGGTTTCTGGCTACACCTTC. Its translation: CASSFLDRLVSGYTF.

This chain joins TRBV11-3 and TRBJ1-3, with D possibly being TRBD1 (5 bases). In germline, CDR1 is SGHNT, CDR2 YENEEA. This CDR3 has 15 amino acids. With 0 bases removed from V and 2 bases from J, the gap between germline ends came to 8 bases. Written as DNA, the CDR3 is TGTGCCAGCAGCTTAGAGCAGGGACCTGGAAACACCATATATTTT. Its translation: CASSLEQGPGNTIYF.

This clone showed up just once. The chain couples TRBV2 to TRBJ2-1; 11 nucleotides align to TRBD2. The CDR3 length is 16 residues. Germline lookup yields CDR1 SNHLY and CDR2 FYNNEI. J lost 6 bases, V lost 4 bases, and 8 bases had no gene match. The CDR3 sequence is CASSGFSGGAGNEQFF. CDR3 nucleotides: TGTGCCAGCAGTGGTTTTAGCGGGGGGGCCGGCAATGAGCAGTTCTTC.

This clone was seen a handful of times. This chain connects TRBV20-1 to TRBJ1-1; perhaps TRBD1 as D (5 bases). Trimming removed 6 bases from V and 1 base from J, with 6 bases in between. The CDR3 spans 11 residues. Germline lookup yields CDR1 DFQATT and CDR2 SNEGSKA (reference sequence). CDR3 region: CSAQGNTEAFF. The CDR3 DNA follows: TGCAGTGCCCAGGGGAACACTGAAGCTTTCTTT.

The J gene is TRBJ1-2, the V gene TRBV2; D is ambiguous. The CDR3 extends over 13 amino acids. The V gene lost 7 bases and the J gene lost 1 base, with 10 bases spanning the gap. Germline values: CDR1 SNHLY, CDR2 FYNNEI. The CDR3 is CASTGSYNYGYTF. CDR3 sequence (DNA): TGTGCCAGCACCGGCAGCTATAACTATGGCTACACCTTC.

The genes are TRBV6-1 and TRBJ2-1; TRBD2 agrees at 7 bases. Germline V CDR1 and CDR2: MNHNS, SASEGT. CDR3 length: 15 residues. V lost 2 bases and J lost 2; bases outside the gene matches: 3. The CDR3 spells CASSEMGGTYNEQFF. Written as DNA, the CDR3 is TGTGCCAGCAGTGAAATGGGGGGGACCTACAATGAGCAGTTCTTC.

This chain connects TRBV28 to TRBJ1-2; D gene uncertain. Trimming removed 6 bases from V and 1 base from J, with 6 bases in between. The CDR3 has 12 amino acids. CDR1 MDHEN and CDR2 SYDVKM come from the germline V gene. CDR3 nucleotides: TGTGCCAGCAGCCCCAGTAACTATGGCTACACCTTC. Amino acid sequence: CASSPSNYGYTF.

The chain is built from TRBV15 and TRBJ1-6; D may be TRBD1 (5 bases). This CDR3 contains 13 residues. V lost 7 bases and J lost 6, with 10 bases in between. CDR1 and CDR2 from the germline V gene are LNHNV and YYDKDF (reference sequence). The CDR3 protein is CATNQGFNSPLHF. The CDR3, as DNA: TGTGCCACCAATCAGGGATTTAATTCACCCCTCCACTTT.

The chain uses TRBV12-5 and TRBJ1-2, with 9 positions matching TRBD1. CDR1 LGHNT and CDR2 FRNRAP come from the germline V gene. Germline trimming cut 1 base from V and 2 bases from J; bases unmatched to any gene: 8. This CDR3 spans 17 amino acids. The CDR3 region has the DNA TGTGCTAGTGGTTTGGAAACAGGGGGCGTTAGGAACTATGGCTACACCTTC. This codes for CASGLETGGVRNYGYTF.

The V gene is TRBV28, the J gene TRBJ2-7, with 9 positions matching TRBD1. Unmatched junction bases numbered 7, after V lost 6 bases and J lost 4 bases. This CDR3 is 14 amino acids long. Germline V CDR1 and CDR2: MDHEN, SYDVKM. The CDR3 here is CASRSGTGQYEQYF. CDR3 DNA: TGTGCCAGCAGATCCGGGACAGGGCAATACGAGCAGTACTTC.

The chain joins TRBV4-3 to TRBJ1-6; 9 bases line up with TRBD1. Losses at the gene ends were 1 base for V and 0 bases for J; bases not matched to a gene: 4. This CDR3 spans 18 amino acids. The germline CDR1 and CDR2 sequences are LGHNA and YSLEER. CDR3 amino acids: CASSQAGTGSSYNSPLHF. The CDR3, as DNA: TGCGCCAGCAGCCAAGCCGGGACAGGGAGCTCCTATAATTCACCCCTCCACTTT.

The chain links TRBV5-4 to TRBJ2-7; 10 bases line up with TRBD2. Germline V lookup: CDR1 SGHNT, CDR2 YYREEE (reference sequence). V lost 2 bases and J lost 3; bases outside the gene matches: 5. The CDR3 contains 15 residues. The CDR3 sequence is CASSFERGGNYEQYF. The CDR3 DNA is TGTGCCAGCAGCTTTGAGCGGGGGGGGAACTACGAGCAGTACTTC. Filled out from reference TRBV5-4 and TRBJ2-7, the complete variable domain reads ETGVTQSPTHLIKTRGQQVTLRCSSQSGHNTVSWYQQALGQGPQFIFQYYREEENGRGNFPPRFSGLQFPNYSSELNVNALELDDSALYLCASSFERGGNYEQYFGPGTRLTVT.

The chain combines TRBV4-1 with TRBJ2-1; D is unclear. CDR1 and CDR2 from the germline V gene are MGHRA and YSYEKL. V was shortened by 0 bases and J by 5 bases, with 8 bases between the two germline ends. The CDR3 is made up of 14 amino acids. CDR3 DNA: TGCGCCAGCAGCCAAGAACGTCTCAACAATGAGCAGTTCTTC. This gives the protein CASSQERLNNEQFF.

This sequence joins TRBV19 and TRBJ2-7, with D tentatively TRBD1 (5 bases). With 8 bases removed from V and 0 bases from J, the gap between germline ends came to 14 bases. CDR3 size: 14 residues. Germline V lookup: CDR1 LNHDA, CDR2 SQIVND (reference sequence). The CDR3 reads CASSKARASYEQYF. The CDR3 nucleotides are TGTGCCAGTTCTAAAGCCAGGGCCTCCTACGAGCAGTACTTC.